Each of the 17 T cell receptor beta chains below was sequenced from the same sample in a study of T-cell reconstitution after alpha-beta-depleted transplantation in children. During its preparation, the TCRbeta library received unique molecular identifiers. One entry per CDR3 protein results from TCRdb running MiXCR on the PCR reads. The sample has hundreds of thousands of distinct CDR3 sequences, approximately 13% seen once. The material sequenced was PBMCs, mostly from graft donor cells, taken 360 days after TCRalphabeta/CD19-depleted stem cell transplant. The receptors here all came from a male patient between 10 and 17 years old who had a stem cell transplant for acute myeloid leukemia, so the T cells may come from the graft donor.

This clonotype has a count of ten or more. The rearrangement joins TRBV14 to TRBJ2-6, with D uncertain. Germline V gene data show CDR1 as SGHDN and CDR2 as FVKESK. V dropped 0 bases and J dropped 0 bases, with 6 bases sitting between them. The CDR3 totals 16 residues. The CDR3 nucleotides are TGTGCCAGCAGCCAAGACCAGCGCTCTGGGGCCAACGTCCTGACTTTC. Translated: CASSQDQRSGANVLTF.

J is TRBJ2-4 and V is TRBV6-5; D is possibly TRBD1 (6 bases). Deletions cut 4 bases from V and 3 bases from J, with 10 bases between. The CDR3 consists of 14 residues. The germline CDR1 and CDR2 sequences are MNHEY and SVGAGI. The CDR3 is CASSSWTDKNIQYF. The CDR3 DNA reads TGTGCCAGCAGTTCGTGGACAGACAAAAACATTCAGTACTTC.

The J gene is TRBJ1-5, the V gene TRBV20-1, with D hard to call. Looked up from germline, CDR1 is DFQATT and CDR2 is SNEGSKA (reference sequence). Trimming pared 4 bases from V and 0 bases from J, leaving 13 bases between. CDR3 length: 15 amino acids. CDR3 amino acids: CSAIYGSYSNQPQHF. DNA of the CDR3: TGCAGTGCTATCTATGGCAGCTATAGCAATCAGCCCCAGCATTTT.

The rearrangement uses TRBV13 and TRBJ2-7; D is possibly TRBD1 (6 bases). The ends were cut back, 1 base at V and 3 bases at J, with 13 bases in the middle. In germline, CDR1 is PRHDT, CDR2 FYEKMQ (reference sequence). The CDR3 has 15 amino acids. CDR3 loop: CASSLEQGNSYEQYF. The CDR3 nucleotides are TGTGCCAGCAGCTTAGAACAGGGAAATAGCTACGAGCAGTACTTC.

On this clonotype: This may stem from a read error, because a much larger clone lies one nucleotide away. V usage is TRBV29-1 and J usage is TRBJ2-7; D perhaps matches TRBD1 (6 bases). CDR3 length equals 16 residues. Germline V CDR1 and CDR2: SQVTM, ANQGSEA. Deletions cut 2 bases from V and 1 base from J, with 18 bases between. The CDR3 DNA is TGCAGCGTTGAAACCCCGGTTACAGGGCTATCCTACGAGCAGTACTTC. Translated: CSVETPVTGLSYEQYF.

V gene TRBV10-3 combines with J gene TRBJ2-1; D not certain. Germline values: CDR1 ENHRY, CDR2 SYGVKD. This CDR3 region has 14 residues. Trimming shortened V by 4 bases and J by 4 bases, and 11 bases separated the two germline ends. Here the CDR3 reads CAISVTTYYNEQFF. The DNA of the CDR3 is TGTGCCATCAGTGTGACCACATATTACAATGAGCAGTTCTTC.

This clonotype was detected a few times. The genes are TRBV5-1 and TRBJ2-7, with a tentative D call TRBD1 (6 bases). Trimming removed 1 base from V and 1 base from J, with 12 bases in between. The length of the CDR3 is 15 residues. Germline V gene sequence: CDR1 SGHRS, CDR2 YFSETQ. This CDR3 is CASSLFPGDSYEQYF. Here the CDR3 DNA reads TGCGCCAGCAGCTTGTTTCCAGGGGATTCCTACGAGCAGTACTTC.

The V call is TRBV20-1, the J call TRBJ2-1; 13 positions agree with TRBD2. The trim removed 1 base at V and 2 bases at J, leaving 14 bases unmatched. The length of the CDR3 is 20 residues. CDR1 DFQATT and CDR2 SNEGSKA come from the germline V gene (reference sequence). CDR3 sequence (DNA): TGCAGTGCTAGAGGAAAGGAGACTAGCGGGAGGATGGGCACCTACAATGAGCAGTTCTTC. Protein product: CSARGKETSGRMGTYNEQFF.

There are a few counts of this clonotype. V gene TRBV20-1 combines with J gene TRBJ2-2; D gene uncertain. The CDR3 length is 16 residues. The V gene's germline CDR1 is DFQATT and CDR2 SNEGSKA (reference sequence). Trimming took 6 bases from V and 1 from J, leaving 18 bases between them. Written as DNA, the CDR3 is TGCAGTGCCCGGCTGTCCGTGCAGGAGAACACCGGGGAGCTGTTTTTT. Encoded protein: CSARLSVQENTGELFF.

This clonotype was counted ten times or more. The chain joins TRBV20-1 to TRBJ2-7; TRBD2 aligns across 7 bases. J gave up 2 bases and V 5 bases, and 6 bases lay outside the gene matches. The CDR3 length is 13 residues. The germline gives CDR1 DFQATT, CDR2 SNEGSKA (reference sequence). Here the CDR3 reads CSAHFRGAYEQYF. The CDR3 nucleotides read TGCAGTGCTCATTTCCGGGGGGCCTACGAGCAGTACTTC.

The gene calls are TRBV7-2 and TRBJ2-1; TRBD2 aligns across 16 bases. The germline V gene encodes CDR1 SGHTA and CDR2 FQGNSA. The CDR3 covers 16 residues. Trimming removed 5 bases from V and 6 bases from J; junction bases left unmatched: 4. CDR3: CASSLGTSGRANEQFF. In DNA form, the CDR3 reads TGTGCCAGCAGCCTCGGGACTAGCGGGAGGGCCAATGAGCAGTTCTTC.

This chain uses TRBV20-1 with TRBJ2-1; D might be TRBD1 (5 bases). From germline, CDR1 is DFQATT and CDR2 SNEGSKA (reference sequence). There are 14 residues in the CDR3. V was clipped by 1 base and J by 4 bases, with 11 bases between them. The CDR3 here is CSARVGAVYNEQFF. CDR3 bases: TGCAGTGCTAGAGTTGGGGCGGTGTACAATGAGCAGTTCTTC.

Written as DNA, the CDR3 is TGCAGTGCTCGACTACCCGGACCTGGAAACACCATATATTTT. Protein: CSARLPGPGNTIYF. This sequence joins TRBV20-1 and TRBJ1-3, with D uncertain. The V and J ends lost 5 bases and 2 bases respectively, with 13 bases between them. The CDR3 spans 14 residues. Germline V gene lookup returns CDR1 DFQATT and CDR2 SNEGSKA (reference sequence).

This clonotype appeared a few times. The chain uses TRBV29-1 and TRBJ1-1; a weak D match, TRBD1 (6 bases). CDR1 SQVTM and CDR2 ANQGSEA come from the germline V gene. With 4 bases removed from V and 4 bases from J, the gap between germline ends came to 13 bases. The CDR3 loop spans 13 amino acids. Here the CDR3 reads CSVVGAQSTEAFF. As DNA, the CDR3 is TGCAGCGTTGTGGGGGCTCAGAGCACTGAAGCTTTCTTT.

The chain joins TRBV20-1 to TRBJ2-7; 13 bases agree with TRBD2. Germline V gene sequence: CDR1 DFQATT, CDR2 SNEGSKA (reference sequence). V lost 0 bases and J lost 2; bases outside the gene matches: 10. This CDR3 has 18 residues. CDR3 amino acids: CSAREPTTSGRAPYEQYF. CDR3 nucleotides: TGCAGTGCTAGAGAACCTACTACTAGCGGGAGGGCCCCCTACGAGCAGTACTTC.

The chain links TRBV7-6 to TRBJ2-7; 8 nucleotides line up with TRBD1. Germline V gives CDR1 SGHVS, CDR2 FNYEAQ. This CDR3 is built from 14 residues. The V segment lost 4 bases and the J segment 2 bases; nucleotides outside the gene matches: 4. The chain's CDR3 is CASSWGTGPYEQYF. In DNA form, the CDR3 reads TGTGCCAGCAGCTGGGGGACAGGCCCCTACGAGCAGTACTTC.

CDR3 coding DNA: TGTGCCAGCAGTTTGTCGGGCCCCCCCTACGAGCAGTACTTC. Its protein is CASSLSGPPYEQYF. V is TRBV28 and J is TRBJ2-7; D ambiguous. CDR3 length equals 14 residues. The V gene lost 3 bases and the J gene lost 2 bases, with 11 bases spanning the gap. Germline assignment: CDR1 MDHEN and CDR2 SYDVKM.